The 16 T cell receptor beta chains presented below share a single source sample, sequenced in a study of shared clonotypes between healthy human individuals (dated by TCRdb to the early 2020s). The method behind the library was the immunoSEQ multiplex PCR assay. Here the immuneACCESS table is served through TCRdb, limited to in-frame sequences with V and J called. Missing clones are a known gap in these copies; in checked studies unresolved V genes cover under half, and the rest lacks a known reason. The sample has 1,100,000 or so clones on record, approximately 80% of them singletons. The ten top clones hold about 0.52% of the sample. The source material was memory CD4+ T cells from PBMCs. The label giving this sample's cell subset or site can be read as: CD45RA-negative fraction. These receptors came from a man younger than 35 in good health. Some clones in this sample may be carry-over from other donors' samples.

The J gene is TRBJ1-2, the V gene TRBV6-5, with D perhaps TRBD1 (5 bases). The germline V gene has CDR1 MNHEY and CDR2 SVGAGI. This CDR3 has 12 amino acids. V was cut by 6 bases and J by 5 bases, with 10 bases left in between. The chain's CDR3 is CASRPTGYGYTF. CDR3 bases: TGTGCCAGCAGACCAACAGGTTATGGCTACACCTTC.

CDR3 sequence (DNA): TGTGCCAGCAGTCCTCTAGCGGGAGACTGGGACAATGAGCAGTTCTTC. Its protein is CASSPLAGDWDNEQFF. The chain links TRBV27 to TRBJ2-1; 10 bases fit TRBD2. The germline V gene encodes CDR1 MNHEY and CDR2 SMNVEV (reference sequence). Losses at the gene ends were 5 bases for V and 5 bases for J; bases not matched to a gene: 9. This CDR3 is 16 amino acids long.

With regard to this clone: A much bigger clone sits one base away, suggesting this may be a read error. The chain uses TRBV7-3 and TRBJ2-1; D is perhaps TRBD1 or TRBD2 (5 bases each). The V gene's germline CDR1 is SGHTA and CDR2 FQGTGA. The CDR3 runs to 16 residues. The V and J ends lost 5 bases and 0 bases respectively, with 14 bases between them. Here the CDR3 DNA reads TGTGCCAGCAGCCCTCGGGACGGAAGCTCCTACAATGAGCAGTTCTTC. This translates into CASSPRDGSSYNEQFF. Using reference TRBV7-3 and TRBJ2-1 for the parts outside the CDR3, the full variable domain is GAGVSQTPSNKVTEKGKYVELRCDPISGHTALYWYRQSLGQGPEFLIYFQGTGAADDSGLPNDRFFAVRPEGSVSTLKIQRTERGDSAVYLCASSPRDGSSYNEQFFGPGTRLTVL.

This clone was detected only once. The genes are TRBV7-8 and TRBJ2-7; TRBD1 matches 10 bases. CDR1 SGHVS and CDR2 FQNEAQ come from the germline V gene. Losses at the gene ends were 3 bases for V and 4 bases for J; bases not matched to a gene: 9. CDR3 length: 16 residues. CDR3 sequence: CASSFLGDRGQYEQYF. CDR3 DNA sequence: TGTGCCAGCAGCTTCCTAGGGGACAGGGGTCAATACGAGCAGTACTTC.

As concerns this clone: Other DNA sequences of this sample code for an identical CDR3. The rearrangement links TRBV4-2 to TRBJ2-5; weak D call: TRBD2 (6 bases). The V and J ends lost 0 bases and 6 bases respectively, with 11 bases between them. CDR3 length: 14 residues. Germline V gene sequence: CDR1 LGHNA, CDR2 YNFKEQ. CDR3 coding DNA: TGTGCCAGCAGCCAAGAATTGGGCGGGAAGACCCAGTACTTC. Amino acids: CASSQELGGKTQYF.

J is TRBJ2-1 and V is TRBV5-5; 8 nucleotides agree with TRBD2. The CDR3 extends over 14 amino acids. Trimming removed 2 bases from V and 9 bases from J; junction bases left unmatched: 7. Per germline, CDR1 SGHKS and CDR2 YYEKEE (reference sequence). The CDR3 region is CASSFRQAGGEQFF. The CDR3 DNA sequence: TGTGCCAGCAGCTTCAGGCAGGCGGGAGGTGAGCAGTTCTTC.

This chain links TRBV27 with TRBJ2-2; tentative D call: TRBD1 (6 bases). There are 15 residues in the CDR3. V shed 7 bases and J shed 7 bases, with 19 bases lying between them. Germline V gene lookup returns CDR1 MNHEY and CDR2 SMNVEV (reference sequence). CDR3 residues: CASKIQGFNRGELFF. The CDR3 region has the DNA TGTGCCAGCAAAATACAGGGATTTAATCGCGGGGAGCTGTTTTTT.

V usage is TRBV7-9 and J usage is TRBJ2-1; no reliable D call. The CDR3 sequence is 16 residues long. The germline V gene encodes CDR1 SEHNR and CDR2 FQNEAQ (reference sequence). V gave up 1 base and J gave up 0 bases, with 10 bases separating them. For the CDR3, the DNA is TGTGCCAGCAGCTTAGTAGGCGCGAGCTCCTACAATGAGCAGTTCTTC. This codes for CASSLVGASSYNEQFF.

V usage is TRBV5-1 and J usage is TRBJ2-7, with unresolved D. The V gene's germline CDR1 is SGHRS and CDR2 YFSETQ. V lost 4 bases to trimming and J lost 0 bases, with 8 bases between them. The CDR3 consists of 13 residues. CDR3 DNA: TGCGCCAGCAGCGCGGCCCCCTCCTACGAGCAGTACTTC. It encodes CASSAAPSYEQYF. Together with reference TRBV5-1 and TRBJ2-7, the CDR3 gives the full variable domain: KAGVTQTPRYLIKTRGQQVTLSCSPISGHRSVSWYQQTPGQGLQFLFEYFSETQRNKGNFPGRFSGRQFSNSRSEMNVSTLELGDSALYLCASSAAPSYEQYFGPGTRLTVT.

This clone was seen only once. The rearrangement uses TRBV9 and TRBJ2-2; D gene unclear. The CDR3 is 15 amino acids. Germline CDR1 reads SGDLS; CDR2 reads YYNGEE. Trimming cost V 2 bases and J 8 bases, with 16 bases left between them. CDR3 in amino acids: CASSVGPPGYGELFF. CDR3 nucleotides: TGTGCCAGCAGCGTTGGACCTCCGGGTTATGGGGAGCTGTTTTTT.

CDR3 in amino acids: CASSAPEWGGARYEQYF. The CDR3 coding sequence is TGTGCCAGCAGCGCGCCAGAGTGGGGGGGCGCACGTTACGAGCAGTACTTC. The chain carries TRBV7-2 and TRBJ2-7; a weak D match, TRBD2 (7 bases). The CDR3 extends over 17 amino acids. CDR1 is SGHTA, CDR2 FQGNSA, per germline. V dropped 5 bases and J dropped 4 bases, with 24 bases sitting between them.

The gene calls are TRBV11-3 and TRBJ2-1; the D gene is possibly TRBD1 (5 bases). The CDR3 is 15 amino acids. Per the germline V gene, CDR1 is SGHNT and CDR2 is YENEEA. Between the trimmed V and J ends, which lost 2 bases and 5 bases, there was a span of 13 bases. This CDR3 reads CASSLYAGLNNEQFF. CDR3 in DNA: TGTGCCAGCAGCTTATACGCAGGGCTTAACAATGAGCAGTTCTTC.

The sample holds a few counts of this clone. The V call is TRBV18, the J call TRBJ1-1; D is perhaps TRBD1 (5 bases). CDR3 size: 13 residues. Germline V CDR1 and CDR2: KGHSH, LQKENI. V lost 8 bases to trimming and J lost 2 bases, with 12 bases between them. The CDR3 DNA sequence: TGTGCCAGCAGACAGCCACCCAACACTGAAGCTTTCTTT. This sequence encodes CASRQPPNTEAFF.

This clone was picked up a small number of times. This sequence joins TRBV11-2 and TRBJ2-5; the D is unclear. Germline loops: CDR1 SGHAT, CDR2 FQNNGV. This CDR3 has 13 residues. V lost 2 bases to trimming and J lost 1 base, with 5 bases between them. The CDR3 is CASSLILQETQYF. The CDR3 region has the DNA TGTGCCAGCAGCTTAATCCTCCAAGAGACCCAGTACTTC.

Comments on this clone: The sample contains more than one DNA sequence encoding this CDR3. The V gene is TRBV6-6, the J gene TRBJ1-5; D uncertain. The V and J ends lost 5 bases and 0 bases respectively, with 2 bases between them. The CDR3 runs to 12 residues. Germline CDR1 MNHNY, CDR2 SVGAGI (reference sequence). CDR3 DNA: TGTGCCAGCAGTGGTAGCAATCAGCCCCAGCATTTT. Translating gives CASSGSNQPQHF.

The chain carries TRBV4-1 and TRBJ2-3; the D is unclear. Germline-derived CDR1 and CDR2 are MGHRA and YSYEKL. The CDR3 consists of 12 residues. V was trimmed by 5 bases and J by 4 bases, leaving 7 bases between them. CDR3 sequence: CASSFKSDTQYF. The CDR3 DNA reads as TGCGCCAGCAGCTTCAAATCAGATACGCAGTATTTT.